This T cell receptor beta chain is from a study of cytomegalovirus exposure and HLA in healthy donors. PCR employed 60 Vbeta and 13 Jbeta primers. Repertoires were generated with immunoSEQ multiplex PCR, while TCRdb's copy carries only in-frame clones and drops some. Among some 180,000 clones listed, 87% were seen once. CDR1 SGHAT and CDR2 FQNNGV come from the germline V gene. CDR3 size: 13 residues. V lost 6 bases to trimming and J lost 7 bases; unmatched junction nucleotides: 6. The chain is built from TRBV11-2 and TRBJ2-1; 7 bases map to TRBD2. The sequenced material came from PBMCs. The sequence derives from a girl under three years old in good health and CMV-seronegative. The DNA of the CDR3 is TGTGCCAGCAGGGGTATAGCGGGTAATGAGCAGTTCTTC. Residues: CASRGIAGNEQFF. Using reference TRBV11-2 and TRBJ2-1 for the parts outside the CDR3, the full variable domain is EAGVAQSPRYKIIEKRQSVAFWCNPISGHATLYWYQQILGQGPKLLIQFQNNGVVDDSQLPKDRFSAERLKGVDSTLKIQPAKLEDSAVYLCASRGIAGNEQFFGPGTRLTVL.